This TCR beta chain was profiled in a study of cytomegalovirus exposure and HLA in healthy donors. Study background: There were 85 million or so unique TCRs (from HLA-typed donors) in an early data release.

Study conclusions and caveats: The study listed some 160 cytomegalovirus-associated TCR beta chains. Apparent HLA restriction characterized most CMV-associated TCR beta chains in a later analysis. The authors confirmed in vitro that three CMV-associated chains were specific for CMV antigens.

Germline V gene data show CDR1 as KGHSH and CDR2 as LQKENI. V was clipped by 2 bases and J by 2 bases, with 7 bases between them. The CDR3 totals 14 residues. The study ran its PCR with 60 Vbeta and 13 Jbeta primers. TCRdb's copy holds only in-frame clones and misses some; the assay was immunoSEQ multiplex PCR. Among some 150,000 clones listed, around 79% were seen once. Points on this clone: Antigen unknown.

Sequenced input: PBMCs. The chain couples TRBV18 to TRBJ1-5; D perhaps matches TRBD1 (5 bases). This receptor was identified in a human donor in good health. The CDR3 here is CASSPGHGNQPQHF. CDR3 bases: TGTGCCAGCTCACCAGGACACGGCAATCAGCCCCAGCATTTT.